Included here is one TCR beta chain sequence, with context. TCRdb fed the reads into MiXCR, producing one record per CDR3 protein. The sample records hundreds of thousands of distinct CDR3 sequences, 15% to 20% being singletons. This sample was included in a study of T cell repertoires in cytomegalovirus infection. CDR1 and CDR2 (germline): SGHDT, YYEEEE. V lost 5 bases to trimming and J lost 3 bases; unmatched junction nucleotides: 7. The CDR3 loop spans 14 amino acids. Sequences were obtained from PBMCs. The chain uses TRBV5-6 and TRBJ1-1; 7 nucleotides line up with TRBD1. The sequence derives from a human donor in good health (CMV status not recorded). Some clones in this sample may be carry-over from other donors' samples. The CDR3 DNA is TGTGCCAGCAGTTGGGGCAGGGGGGACACTGAAGCTTTCTTT. It codes for CASSWGRGDTEAFF. The whole variable domain, remainder taken from reference TRBV5-6 and TRBJ1-1, is DAGVTQSPTHLIKTRGQQVTLRCSPKSGHDTVSWYQQALGQGPQFIFQYYEEEERQRGNFPDRFSGHQFPNYSSELNVNALLLGDSALYLCASSWGRGDTEAFFGQGTRLTVV.